Sequencing of this T cell receptor (beta chain) was carried out in a study of synovial regulatory T cells in juvenile arthritis. Broader study findings: Synovial Treg CDR3 sequences overlapped more with iaTregs than other circulating Tregs. Largely private between patients, iaTreg TCR repertoires showed partial overlap with synovial Teff and blood CPL repertoires. Blood Treg cells that were inflammation-associated showed lower TCR diversity than other blood Treg cells.

By frequency, this clone registers medium-sized. Its antigen remains unidentified. Profiling relied on immunoSEQ multiplex PCR, and the TCRdb table lists in-frame clones only, not all of them. This sample's clone table lists 8,000 to 10,000 clones. Germline CDR1 SGHRS, CDR2 YFSETQ. The CDR3 sequence is 17 residues long. Only the protein sequence is given. Sequencing input: Treg cells from blood. As for subset: remaining (HLA-DR-negative) circulating blood Treg cells. The receptor comes from a donor between 2 and 35 years old with juvenile idiopathic arthritis. The chain combines TRBV5-1 with TRBJ2-7; the D call from TCRdb, TRBD2, cannot be confirmed without DNA. The CDR3: CASSAYSGAVKSYEQYF.